These 14 T cell receptor beta chains were all obtained from the same sample, sequenced in a study of PD-L1 blockade in urothelial cancer. Sequencing used immunoSEQ multiplex PCR; TCRdb keeps in-frame clones, though not all of them. This table holds approximately 80,000 clones, roughly 87% found once. The material was PBMCs, obtained around atezolizumab (anti-PD-L1) treatment. The source of these receptors is a man aged 65 to 85 with urothelial cancer.

This clone showed up just a few times. This chain connects TRBV15 to TRBJ2-2; maybe TRBD2 (6 bases). Trimming stripped 0 bases from V and 4 bases from J, with 9 bases between. CDR3 length: 15 amino acids. The V gene's germline CDR1 is LNHNV and CDR2 YYDKDF (reference sequence). DNA of the CDR3: TGTGCCACCAGCAGAGAACTAGCCAGCACCGGGGAGCTGTTTTTT. Protein product: CATSRELASTGELFF. Using reference TRBV15 and TRBJ2-2 for the parts outside the CDR3, the full variable domain is DAMVIQNPRYQVTQFGKPVTLSCSQTLNHNVMYWYQQKSSQAPKLLFHYYDKDFNNEADTPDNFQSRRPNTSFCFLDIRSPGLGDTAMYLCATSRELASTGELFFGEGSRLTVL.

The genes are TRBV19 and TRBJ2-2; D is perhaps TRBD2 (6 bases). Deletions cut 4 bases from V and 3 bases from J, with 9 bases between. Germline lookup yields CDR1 LNHDA and CDR2 SQIVND (reference sequence). The CDR3 spans 14 residues. CDR3 nucleotides: TGTGCCAGTAGTACGCAGCGGGACACCGGGGAGCTGTTTTTT. Amino acids: CASSTQRDTGELFF.

This clone appeared many times. The rearrangement links TRBV21-1 to TRBJ2-7; TRBD1, the table's D call, lacks a check against the DNA. TRBV21-1 is listed as a pseudogene. The CDR3 runs to 18 residues. The CDR3 spells CASSIPGRQGLPSYEQYF. The CDR3 nucleotides read TGTGCCAGCAGCATCCCCGGGCGGCAGGGCCTGCCCTCCTACGAGCAGTACTTC.

The table lists this clone with a few counts. This sequence joins TRBV7-9 and TRBJ1-2; 9 nucleotides line up with TRBD1. The junction had 8 bases not matched to a gene; V was cut back by 5 bases and J by 4 bases. CDR1 is SEHNR, CDR2 FQNEAQ, per germline (reference sequence). This CDR3 has 15 amino acids. DNA for the CDR3: TGTGCCAGCAGCGCGGGGACAGGGACTGTCTATGGCTACACCTTC. Translated: CASSAGTGTVYGYTF.

This clone was found once. The chain couples TRBV29-1 to TRBJ2-3; D unclear. This CDR3 is built from 15 residues. CDR1 is SQVTM, CDR2 ANQGSEA, per germline. V lost 1 base and J lost 5, with 16 bases in between. CDR3 bases: TGCAGCGTTGAAGCTATGGTGGAGCTGTTAGATACGCAGTATTTT. Amino acids: CSVEAMVELLDTQYF.

The chain couples TRBV7-8 to TRBJ1-2; 9 nucleotides match TRBD1. This CDR3 spans 15 amino acids. J gave up 5 bases and V 5 bases, and 9 bases lay outside the gene matches. CDR1 SGHVS and CDR2 FQNEAQ come from the germline V gene. CDR3 bases: TGTGCCAGCAGCCAAGCCGGGACAGGGAAGTATGGCTACACCTTC. It is translated as CASSQAGTGKYGYTF.

J is TRBJ2-7 and V is TRBV7-2; TRBD1 matches 9 bases. This CDR3 has 15 amino acids. Germline loops: CDR1 SGHTA, CDR2 FQGNSA. V shed 0 bases and J 3 bases; nucleotides not matched to a gene: 3. This CDR3 reads CASSLAATGGYEQYF. CDR3 sequence (DNA): TGTGCCAGCAGCTTAGCAGCGACAGGGGGCTACGAGCAGTACTTC.

The rearrangement uses TRBV5-1 and TRBJ2-1; 9 nucleotides match TRBD1. J lost 3 bases, V lost 6 bases, and 19 bases had no gene match. This CDR3 spans 19 amino acids. Per the germline V gene, CDR1 is SGHRS and CDR2 is YFSETQ. The DNA for the CDR3 is TGCGCCAGCAACCAACTCCGGGACAGGGCGAACAAACTCTACAATGAGCAGTTCTTC. Translating gives CASNQLRDRANKLYNEQFF.

This chain joins TRBV5-1 and TRBJ2-2; a weak D match, TRBD2 (6 bases). With 6 bases removed from V and 0 bases from J, the gap between germline ends came to 12 bases. The CDR3 covers 15 residues. Germline assignment: CDR1 SGHRS and CDR2 YFSETQ. This CDR3 reads CASTIGGPNTGELFF. The DNA for the CDR3 is TGCGCCAGCACTATCGGAGGGCCGAACACCGGGGAGCTGTTTTTT. Full variable domain (outside the CDR3, taken from reference TRBV5-1 and TRBJ2-2): KAGVTQTPRYLIKTRGQQVTLSCSPISGHRSVSWYQQTPGQGLQFLFEYFSETQRNKGNFPGRFSGRQFSNSRSEMNVSTLELGDSALYLCASTIGGPNTGELFFGEGSRLTVL.

The V gene is TRBV6-1, the J gene TRBJ1-5, with D perhaps matching TRBD1 (5 bases). Germline V gives CDR1 MNHNS, CDR2 SASEGT. The V gene lost 2 bases and the J gene lost 2 bases, with 10 bases spanning the gap. The CDR3 runs to 15 residues. CDR3 amino acids: CASSERGNGNQPQHF. The CDR3 nucleotides read TGTGCCAGCAGTGAACGGGGGAACGGCAATCAGCCCCAGCATTTT.

The CDR3 sequence is CASSQGGPRDTQYF. In DNA, the CDR3 is TGCGCCAGCAGCCAGGGCGGGCCCAGGGATACGCAGTATTTT. The chain links TRBV4-1 to TRBJ2-3; the D gene is possibly TRBD2 (5 bases). The germline V and J ends were trimmed by 3 bases and 6 bases, with 13 bases remaining between them. Germline V gene data show CDR1 as MGHRA and CDR2 as YSYEKL. The CDR3 contains 14 residues.

J is TRBJ2-7 and V is TRBV18; the D gene is possibly TRBD1 (5 bases). CDR1 is KGHSH, CDR2 LQKENI, per germline. V gave up 0 bases and J gave up 3 bases, with 18 bases separating them. CDR3 size: 17 residues. CDR3 residues: CASSPPLAKRGYYEQYF. The DNA for the CDR3 is TGTGCCAGCTCACCACCCTTGGCAAAAAGGGGTTACTACGAGCAGTACTTC.

The rearrangement joins TRBV5-1 to TRBJ2-1; 7 bases map to TRBD2. Germline lookup yields CDR1 SGHRS and CDR2 YFSETQ. Losses at the gene ends were 1 base for V and 5 bases for J; bases not matched to a gene: 6. CDR3 length equals 15 residues. As DNA, the CDR3 is TGCGCCAGCAGCTTGTGGGCTAGCGGTGACAATGAGCAGTTCTTC. Its translation: CASSLWASGDNEQFF.

This clone has a single count. V is TRBV23-1 and J is TRBJ2-7; no firm D call. TRBV23-1 qualifies as an ORF whose function is uncertain. The CDR3 contains 15 residues. V gave up 6 bases and J gave up 0 bases, with 15 bases separating them. CDR3 in DNA: TGCGCCAGCAGGGCGAAGCAAGCAGGCTCCTACGAGCAGTACTTC. Protein: CASRAKQAGSYEQYF.